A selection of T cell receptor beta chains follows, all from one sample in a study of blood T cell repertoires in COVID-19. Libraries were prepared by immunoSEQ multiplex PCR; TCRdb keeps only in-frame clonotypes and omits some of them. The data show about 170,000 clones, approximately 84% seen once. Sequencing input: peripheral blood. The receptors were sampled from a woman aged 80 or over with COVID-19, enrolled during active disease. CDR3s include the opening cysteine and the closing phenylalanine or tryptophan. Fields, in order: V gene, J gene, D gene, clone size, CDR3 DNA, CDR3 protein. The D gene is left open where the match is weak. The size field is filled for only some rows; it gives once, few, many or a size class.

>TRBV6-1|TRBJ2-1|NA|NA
TGTGCCAGCAGTGAAGCGGGTGCGGGGTTCAATGAGCAGTTCTTC
CASSEAGAGFNEQFF
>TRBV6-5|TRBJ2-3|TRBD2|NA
TGTGCCAGCAGGAGTGCGGGAGCGGGAGATACGCAGTATTTT
CASRSAGAGDTQYF
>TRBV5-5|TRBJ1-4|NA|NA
TGTGCCAGCAGCTTCGGTTCCGGGACAACTCTTCCTAATGAAAAACTGTTTTTT
CASSFGSGTTLPNEKLFF
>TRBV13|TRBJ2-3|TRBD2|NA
TGTGCCAGCAGCTTGGCGGCGGGGGGCACAGATACGCAGTATTTT
CASSLAAGGTDTQYF
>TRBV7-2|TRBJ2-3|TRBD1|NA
TGTGCCAGCAGCTTGACAGGGCGCATCGATACGCAGTATTTT
CASSLTGRIDTQYF
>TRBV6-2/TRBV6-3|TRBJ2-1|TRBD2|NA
TGTGCCAGCAGTTACCGGACTAGCGGGGGGGCCCCGTTCTTC
CASSYRTSGGAPFF
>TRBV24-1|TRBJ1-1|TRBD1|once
TGTGCCACCAGTGAGGGCGGCAGGGGGCGCGGGAACACTGAAGCTTTCTTT
CATSEGGRGRGNTEAFF
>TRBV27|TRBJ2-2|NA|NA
TGTGCCAGCAGGGGGGGACTCACCACCGGGGAGCTGTTTTTT
CASRGGLTTGELFF
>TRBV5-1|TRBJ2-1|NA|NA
TGCGCCAGCAGCTTGGGCGGGGGCCTCAATGAGCAGTTCTTC
CASSLGGGLNEQFF
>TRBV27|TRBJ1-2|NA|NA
TGTGCCAGCAAAGGGGGATCAGGGGCGCAGGGCTACACCTTC
CASKGGSGAQGYTF
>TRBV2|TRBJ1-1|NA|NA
TGTGCCAGCAGTCCCCCCGCGACTGAAGCTTTCTTT
CASSPPATEAFF
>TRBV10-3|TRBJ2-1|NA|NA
TGTGCCATCAGTCCCGACAGTGGCAATGAGCAGTTCTTC
CAISPDSGNEQFF
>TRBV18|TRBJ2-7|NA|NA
TGTGCCAGCTCACAGCTGGTAGTAGCGGACTACGAGCAGTACTTC
CASSQLVVADYEQYF
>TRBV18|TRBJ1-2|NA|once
TGTGCCAGCTCACCAACACGGGAAAGGGCTGGCTACACCTTC
CASSPTRERAGYTF
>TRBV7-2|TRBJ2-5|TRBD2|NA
TGTGCCAGCAGCTTAGCGTTAGCGGGTAGAGAGACCCAGTACTTC
CASSLALAGRETQYF
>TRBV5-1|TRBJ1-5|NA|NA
TGCGCCAGCAGCTTGGACAACAATCAGCCCCAGCATTTT
CASSLDNNQPQHF
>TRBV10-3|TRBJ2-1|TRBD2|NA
TGTGCCATCAGGCTAGCGGGAGGGCCGGAAGGTGAGCAGTTCTTC
CAIRLAGGPEGEQFF
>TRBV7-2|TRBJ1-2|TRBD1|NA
TGTGCCAGCAGCTATCCGGGACAGGGTATCTATGGCTACACCTTC
CASSYPGQGIYGYTF
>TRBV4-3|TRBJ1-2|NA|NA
TGCGCCAGCAGCCTAGAGCGGAACTATGGCTACACCTTC
CASSLERNYGYTF
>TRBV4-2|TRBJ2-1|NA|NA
TGTGCCAGCAGCCAAGACGGGGGGCGGGGCAGCGACAATGAGCAGTTCTTC
CASSQDGGRGSDNEQFF
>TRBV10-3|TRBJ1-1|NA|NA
TGTGCCACTTCCCGCGAGAACACTGAAGCTTTCTTT
CATSRENTEAFF
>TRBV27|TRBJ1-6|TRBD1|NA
TGTGCCAGCAGCTCCCTAGGGACAGTGAATTCACCCCTCCACTTT
CASSSLGTVNSPLHF
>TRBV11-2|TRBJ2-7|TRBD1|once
TGTGCCAGCAGCACCACAGGGGGTTGGTACGAGCAGTACTTC
CASSTTGGWYEQYF
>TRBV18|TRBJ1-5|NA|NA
TGTGCCAGCTCCCAGGGCAACGATCAGCCCCAGCATTTT
CASSQGNDQPQHF
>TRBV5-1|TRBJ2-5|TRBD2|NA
TGCGCCAGCAGCTCTCTCGGGGGGATGGGTGAGACCCAGTACTTC
CASSSLGGMGETQYF
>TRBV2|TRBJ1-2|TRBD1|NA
TGTGCCAGCAGCCTAAGGGTCGACAGGGTGCAAGACTACACCTTC
CASSLRVDRVQDYTF
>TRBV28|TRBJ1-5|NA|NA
TGTGCCAGCAGCCTAGACAGCAATCAGCCCCAGCATTTT
CASSLDSNQPQHF
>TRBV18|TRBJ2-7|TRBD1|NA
TGTGCCAGCTCGACAACAGGGGGACCTCTCTCCTACGAGCAGTACTTC
CASSTTGGPLSYEQYF
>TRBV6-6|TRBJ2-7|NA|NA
TGTGCCAGCAGTCCGGGCAGGGACTGGGGTGAGCAGTACTTC
CASSPGRDWGEQYF
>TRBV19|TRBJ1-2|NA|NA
TGTGCCAGTAGTACAGTCAGGCGGGACTATGGCTACACCTTC
CASSTVRRDYGYTF
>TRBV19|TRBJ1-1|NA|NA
TGTGCCAGTAGTATACCCCGGCGGCCGTTGAACACTGAAGCTTTCTTT
CASSIPRRPLNTEAFF
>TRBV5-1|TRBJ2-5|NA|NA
TGCGCCAGCAGCTTAATATCAACAGTCCAAGAGACCCAGTACTTC
CASSLISTVQETQYF
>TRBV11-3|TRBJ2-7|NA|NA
TGTGCCAGCAGCTTAGGTCAGGGGAAGGAGTACTTC
CASSLGQGKEYF
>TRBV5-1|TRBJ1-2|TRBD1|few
TGCGCCAGCAGCGCGGGACAGGGGGCTGATGGCTACACCTTC
CASSAGQGADGYTF
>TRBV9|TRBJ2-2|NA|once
TGTGCCAGCAGCGTGGGGGGCACCGGGGAGCTGTTTTTT
CASSVGGTGELFF
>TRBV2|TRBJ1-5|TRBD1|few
TGTGCCAGCGGACAGGAAAACAATCAGCCCCAGCATTTT
CASGQENNQPQHF
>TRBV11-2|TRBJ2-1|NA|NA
TGTGCCAGCAGCTTAGCGGGGACAACCTACAATGAGCAGTTCTTC
CASSLAGTTYNEQFF
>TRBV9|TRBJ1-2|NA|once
TGTGCCAGCAGCGTAGCCGGGGGGCGAGGCTATGGCTACACCTTC
CASSVAGGRGYGYTF
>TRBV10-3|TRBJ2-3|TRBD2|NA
TGTGCCATCAGTGGGACTAGCGGGAGGGTAGATACGCAGTATTTT
CAISGTSGRVDTQYF
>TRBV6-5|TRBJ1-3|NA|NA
TGTGCCAGCAGTTACGACCTAGGATCCTCTGGAAACACCATATATTTT
CASSYDLGSSGNTIYF
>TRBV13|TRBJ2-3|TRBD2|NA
TGTGCCAGCAGCTCTCGTCGTAGCGGGGGGTTCACAGATACGCAGTATTTT
CASSSRRSGGFTDTQYF
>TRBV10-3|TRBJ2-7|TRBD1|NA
TGTGCCCCCTTTACCGACCGGGACAGCGTCTACGAGCAGTACTTC
CAPFTDRDSVYEQYF
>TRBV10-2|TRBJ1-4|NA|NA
TGCGCCAGCAGAAGGAGGGGAGGCATTGAAAAACTGTTTTTT
CASRRRGGIEKLFF
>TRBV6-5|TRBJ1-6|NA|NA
TGTGCCAGCATTCGTGTGAGCTCCTATAATTCACCCCTCCACTTT
CASIRVSSYNSPLHF
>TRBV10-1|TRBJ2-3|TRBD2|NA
TGCGCCAGCAGTGACTGGACTAGCGGAACCACAGATACGCAGTATTTT
CASSDWTSGTTDTQYF
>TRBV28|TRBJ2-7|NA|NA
TGTGCCAGCAGTTTCCAGGATTACGAGCAGTACTTC
CASSFQDYEQYF
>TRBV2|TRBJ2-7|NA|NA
TGTGCCAGCAGTGTACAGGACTACGAGCAGTACTTC
CASSVQDYEQYF
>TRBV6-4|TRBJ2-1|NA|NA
TGTGCCAGCAGTGACTCGATACTAACAGGGGAGCAGTTCTTC
CASSDSILTGEQFF
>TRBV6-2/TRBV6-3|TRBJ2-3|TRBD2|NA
TGTGCCAGCAGTTACCAAGCGGGGGAAGGTACGCAGTATTTT
CASSYQAGEGTQYF
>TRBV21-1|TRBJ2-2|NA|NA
TGTGCCAGCAGCAAAGTAACTAGGAGCGGGACCCGACCGCTCGGGGAGCTGTTTTTT
CASSKVTRSGTRPLGELFF
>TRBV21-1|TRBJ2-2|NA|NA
TGTGCCAGCAGCAAAGATTGGGGGGTCCTCTCTAACACCGGGGAGCTGTTTTTT
CASSKDWGVLSNTGELFF
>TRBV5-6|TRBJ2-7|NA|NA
TGTGCCAGCAGCCCCGCCCATGGGGGCTGGTACGAGCAGTACTTC
CASSPAHGGWYEQYF
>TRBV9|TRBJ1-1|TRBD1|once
TGTGCCAGCAGCCGTATGACAGGGGGGAACACTGAAGCTTTCTTT
CASSRMTGGNTEAFF
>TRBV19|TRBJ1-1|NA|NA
TGTGCCAGTAGTTGGGGGGACACTGAAGCTTTCTTT
CASSWGDTEAFF